This T cell receptor beta chain was captured in a study of control samples from healthy donors and cancer patients. The CDR3 spans 16 residues. Germline values: CDR1 MNHNY, CDR2 SVGAGI (reference sequence). Between the trimmed V and J ends, which lost 2 bases and 3 bases, there was a span of 16 bases. The protocol was immunoSEQ multiplex PCR, while the TCRdb copy is restricted to in-frame clones and leaves out a portion. The sample lists about 140,000 clones; about 85% were seen once. The chain employs TRBV6-6 and TRBJ1-2; D unresolved. Sequencing input: blood. The clonotype originates from a woman aged 25 to 39 in good health. The CDR3 loop is CASSYLTRAADYGYTF. CDR3 DNA sequence: TGTGCCAGCAGTTACCTGACAAGGGCGGCTGACTATGGCTACACCTTC.